This T cell receptor (beta chain) was recorded in a study of shared clonotypes between healthy human individuals. Whole-study findings and limits: In general, naive subsets displayed greater estimated richness than memory subsets did.

About this clone itself: Its specificity is not known.

Terminally differentiated effector memory CD45RA+ cells were left out of the naive CD8 fraction, which was CD45RO-negative and positively selected for CCR7. The donor cohort consisted entirely of Caucasian adults residing in Nashville, Tennessee. Data came from immunoSEQ multiplex PCR; TCRdb stores just in-frame clones and leaves some out. Among about 2 million clones, approximately 95% were seen once, and the ten largest hold 1% to 1.3%. The length of the CDR3 is 13 residues. The germline V gene encodes CDR1 SGHRS and CDR2 YFSETQ. V was clipped by 5 bases and J by 4 bases; unmatched bases: 0. This sequence was found in a man aged 18 to 29 in good health. Sequencing was carried out using naive CD8+ T cells sorted from blood. V gene TRBV5-1 combines with J gene TRBJ2-1, with 10 bases aligning to TRBD1. DNA of the CDR3: TGCGCCAGCAGGGGACAGGGGTACAATGAGCAGTTCTTC. It encodes CASRGQGYNEQFF.